The clone carrying this T cell receptor (beta chain) was observed a few times. Library construction for TCR beta used iRepertoire HTBI primers and Arm-PCR of CDR3 regions. TCRdb recomputed calls from the multiplex PCR reads with MiXCR, one row per CDR3 protein. The sample lists 500,000 or so distinct CDR3 sequences, 14% seen once, with approximately 17% in the top ten. CDR1 and CDR2 from the germline V gene are SGHRS and YFSETQ. Trimming cost V 4 bases and J 1 base; bases outside gene matches: 7. CDR3 length: 15 residues. The time point: newly diagnosed GD, antithyroid drugs for less than 3 months. Extracted PBMC RNA gave rise to the TCR library. These data originate in a study of regulatory T cells in long-lasting Graves disease. The same data also contributed to another study, on T cells in Graves' hyperthyroidism and ophthalmopathy. As that study records: In making diagnoses, clinical symptoms, serum thyroxine and TRAb, thyroid ultrasound and orbital computed tomography were all used.

The TCR comes from a woman aged 45-65 years with Graves disease. The specimen comprised peripheral blood mononuclear cells (PBMCs), sampled at new diagnosis, from a patient treated with antithyroid drugs. This sequence joins TRBV5-1 and TRBJ2-5, with TRBD1 identical over 7 bases. CDR3 DNA sequence: TGCGCCAGCAGCCCTGCGACAGGGAGCCAAGAGACCCAGTACTTC. Translating it yields CASSPATGSQETQYF.